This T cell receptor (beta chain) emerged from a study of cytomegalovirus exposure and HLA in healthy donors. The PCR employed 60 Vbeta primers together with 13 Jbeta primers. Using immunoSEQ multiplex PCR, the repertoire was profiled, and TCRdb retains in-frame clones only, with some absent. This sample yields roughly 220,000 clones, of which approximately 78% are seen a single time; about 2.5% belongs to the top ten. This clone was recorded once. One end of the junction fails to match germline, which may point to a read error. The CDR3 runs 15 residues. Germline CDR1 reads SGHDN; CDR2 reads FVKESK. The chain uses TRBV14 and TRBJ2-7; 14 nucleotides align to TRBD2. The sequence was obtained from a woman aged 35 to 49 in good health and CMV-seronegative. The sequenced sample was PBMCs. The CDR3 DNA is TGCGCCAGCAGCAAAGGACTAGCGGGAGGTTGGGAGCAGTACTTC. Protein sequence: CASSKGLAGGWEQYF.